This TCR beta chain was recovered during a study of early T cells in non-severe SARS-CoV-2 infection. Looking at the study overall: Unpaired chains resulted from sequencing bulk RNA of unsorted whole blood.

There are 18 residues in the CDR3. With 1 base removed from V and 3 bases from J, the gap between germline ends came to 22 bases. CDR1 and CDR2 (germline): SGHTA, FQGNSA. There are many counts of this clonotype. Individual cDNA molecules were tagged with unique molecular identifiers. TCRdb reprocessed the 5' RACE reads via MiXCR and lists one record per CDR3 protein. This table has 25,000 to 35,000 distinct CDR3 sequences, around 4.2% appearing once. The TCR sequence derives from an adult who was a healthcare worker with PCR-confirmed SARS-CoV-2 infection or an uninfected control (not recorded which). The J gene is TRBJ2-7, the V gene TRBV7-2, with D uncertain. Specimen: whole blood. The CDR3: CASSLGLEVTGLLYEQYF. The CDR3 coding sequence is TGTGCCAGCAGCTTAGGTCTCGAAGTCACTGGGTTACTCTACGAGCAGTACTTC.